This TCR beta chain was observed in a study of blood T cell repertoires in COVID-19 (dated by TCRdb to 2020 to 2022). Context from the whole study: The collaborator samples originated in the United States, Italy and Spain and spanned the acute and convalescent phases of COVID-19. The material from the prospective study consisted of cDNA or gDNA derived from T cells, B-cell-depleted T cells, or PBMCs. Deeply sampled blood TCRbeta repertoires from subjects exposed to, actively infected with, or recovered from COVID-19 were included in the dataset. A freely available public database, intended as a resource for researchers studying the immune response to SARS-CoV-2, is where the repertoires were released. The samples were drawn from the first 160 participants of the ongoing ImmuneRACE study and from 1,254 subjects provided by 6 global collaborators. Nearly every sample came with metadata listing a de-identified subject ID, COVID-19 status, age in years and sex. HLA class I and class II types, where available, came from metadata supplied by the sample provider rather than from assay-based typing. What the study reported, not specific to this receptor: The amount of clinical and demographic metadata varied by source and participant and was provided uncurated.

For this clone: Its antigen has not been determined. The sample holds no much larger clone one base away, and base qualities are not on file.

For this chain, trimming is 0 bases at the V end and 11 bases at the J end, and the number of junction bases without a gene match is 7. The CDR3, from cysteine to phenylalanine, totals 13 residues. The CDR3 DNA has 39 bases and is translated from base 1. The germline V gene sets CDR1 to SGHDN and CDR2 to FVKESK. The collaborating institutions used their own protocols to collect whole blood in K2EDTA tubes. For TCRbeta analysis, collaborator samples were shipped as frozen whole blood, as isolated PBMCs, or as DNA extracted from either sample type. TCRbeta CDR3 regions were amplified from genomic DNA by means of the immunoSEQ Assay, a bias-controlled multiplex PCR. From the authors' description of their analysis: The number of nucleated cells in each sample was estimated by amplification of reference gene primers within the assay. Sequence reads were collapsed and filtered to measure the absolute abundance of every unique TCRbeta CDR3 rearrangement. For each sample, productive Simpson clonality was calculated by taking the square root of Simpson's diversity index across productive rearrangements. Entries here come from immuneACCESS through TCRdb and include only in-frame sequences with V and J called. Some clones fail to appear in such tables; in the studies checked, an unresolved V gene covers under half of the shortfall, and the cause of the remainder is unknown. V and J calls and clone size are given by that table; D and trimming were obtained from the DNA. Within this sample are about 59,000 clones, with approximately 87% of them counted one time only. The top ten clones comprise 6.9% of the sample.

The rearrangement joined TRBV14 to TRBJ2-7, and TRBD2 aligns with 7 junction nucleotides. The TCR sequence derives from a man aged 55 to 70 with active or convalescent COVID-19. The source material was peripheral blood. The CDR3 in this case is CASSQDWDGRKYF. The nucleotide sequence reads as follows: TGTGCCAGCAGCCAAGATTGGGACGGGAGGAAGTACTTC.